This entry lists 27 T cell receptor beta chains sequenced from one sample in a study of T cell responses to AZD1222 COVID-19 vaccine (dated by TCRdb to 2020 to 2023). The method was the immunoSEQ multiplex PCR assay. This immuneACCESS table, as held by TCRdb, lists in-frame sequences with V and J called but not all clones. Of the missing ones, under half trace to an unresolved V gene in checked studies; the others have no known cause. In all, the sample holds tens of thousands of clones, and approximately 88% of those were seen once. The ten largest clones represent over 2% of the sample. The time point label corresponds to: baseline before first vaccination. The material sequenced was peripheral blood, taken on day 0 of AZD1222 vaccination. The source is an adult in good health.

The chain uses TRBV2 and TRBJ2-5; unclear D gene. Between the trimmed V and J ends, which lost 6 bases and 7 bases, there was a span of 18 bases. This CDR3 has 14 amino acids. CDR1 is SNHLY, CDR2 FYNNEI, per germline. The DNA of the CDR3 is TGTGCCAGCAGCGAACAGACACCTTGGGGGACCCAGTACTTC. Translation gives CASSEQTPWGTQYF.

The chain recombines TRBV13 with TRBJ1-1; D is undetermined. The germline V and J ends were trimmed by 0 bases and 5 bases, with 7 bases remaining between them. Germline lookup yields CDR1 PRHDT and CDR2 FYEKMQ (reference sequence). This CDR3 is 13 amino acids long. The CDR3 region is CASSLGLGTEAFF. The CDR3 region has the DNA TGTGCCAGCAGCTTAGGGCTGGGGACTGAAGCTTTCTTT. Full variable domain (outside the CDR3, taken from reference TRBV13 and TRBJ1-1): AAGVIQSPRHLIKEKRETATLKCYPIPRHDTVYWYQQGPGQDPQFLISFYEKMQSDKGSIPDRFSAQQFSDYHSELNMSSLELGDSALYFCASSLGLGTEAFFGQGTRLTVV.

V is TRBV5-1 and J is TRBJ1-1; D gene unclear. The CDR3 spans 14 residues. Trimming removed 4 bases at V and 3 bases at J, with 13 bases between. Germline V gene data show CDR1 as SGHRS and CDR2 as YFSETQ. CDR3: CASSPWEGHTEAFF. The CDR3 DNA reads as TGCGCCAGCAGCCCCTGGGAAGGTCACACTGAAGCTTTCTTT.

The gene calls are TRBV28 and TRBJ2-7; 10 bases align to TRBD1. CDR1 is MDHEN, CDR2 SYDVKM, per germline. The CDR3 covers 16 residues. V was pared by 5 bases and J by 0 bases, with 7 bases of the junction left unmatched. CDR3 loop: CASSPTGQGFSYEQYF. In nucleotides, the CDR3 is TGTGCCAGCAGTCCCACGGGACAGGGGTTCTCCTACGAGCAGTACTTC.

CDR3 in DNA: TGTGCCAGCAGCCGCGGACTAGCGGGGGCCACCGACGTCGCAGATACGCAGTATTTT. It specifies CASSRGLAGATDVADTQYF. The rearrangement uses TRBV14 and TRBJ2-3; 13 nucleotides match TRBD2. Germline CDR1 reads SGHDN; CDR2 reads FVKESK. The CDR3 contains 19 residues. Germline trimming cut 4 bases from V and 4 bases from J; bases unmatched to any gene: 14. Supplemented by reference TRBV14 and TRBJ2-3, the full variable domain reads EAGVTQFPSHSVIEKGQTVTLRCDPISGHDNLYWYRRVMGKEIKFLLHFVKESKQDESGMPNNRFLAERTGGTYSTLKVQPAELEDSGVYFCASSRGLAGATDVADTQYFGPGTRLTVL.

This rearrangement joins TRBV19 to TRBJ2-3, with a tentative D call TRBD2 (5 bases). CDR1 LNHDA and CDR2 SQIVND come from the germline V gene (reference sequence). V gave up 5 bases and J gave up 2 bases, with 26 bases separating them. The CDR3 is made up of 19 amino acids. CDR3 loop: CASSDPRPEPSTSTDTQYF. CDR3 in DNA: TGTGCCAGTAGTGACCCCCGCCCGGAGCCTAGCACATCCACAGATACGCAGTATTTT.

In this sample, this clone turned up once. J is TRBJ1-1 and V is TRBV29-1; the D gene is possibly TRBD1 (5 bases). The CDR3 covers 12 residues. With 5 bases removed from V and 4 bases from J, the gap between germline ends came to 11 bases. Germline V CDR1 and CDR2: SQVTM, ANQGSEA. The CDR3 DNA follows: TGCAGCGTTTCAGGGCTCGGCACTGAAGCTTTCTTT. Amino acids: CSVSGLGTEAFF.

V and J are TRBV10-3 and TRBJ2-3, with D unresolved. From germline, CDR1 is ENHRY and CDR2 SYGVKD. Trimming left V 8 bases short and J 2 bases short, with 14 bases between. There are 14 residues in the CDR3. CDR3 nucleotides: TGTGCCATCCGACGACTGGAGAACACAGATACGCAGTATTTT. Its protein is CAIRRLENTDTQYF.

The chain employs TRBV12-5 and TRBJ2-3; D is uncertain. Germline V gene data show CDR1 as LGHNT and CDR2 as FRNRAP. V was pared by 0 bases and J by 5 bases, with 9 bases between. The CDR3 runs to 14 residues. The CDR3 region has the DNA TGTGCTAGTGGTTTGGTAACAGAGCAAGATACGCAGTATTTT. It is translated as CASGLVTEQDTQYF.

This sequence joins TRBV5-1 and TRBJ1-1; TRBD1 might be the D (6 bases). Per the germline V gene, CDR1 is SGHRS and CDR2 is YFSETQ. CDR3 length: 15 amino acids. V dropped 1 base and J dropped 2 bases, with 12 bases sitting between them. CDR3 in DNA: TGCGCCAGCAGCTTGAAAGAGGGGGTCAACACTGAAGCTTTCTTT. Residues: CASSLKEGVNTEAFF.

The J gene is TRBJ1-5, the V gene TRBV30; no reliable D call. CDR3 length equals 15 residues. Trimming cost V 1 base and J 3 bases, with 13 bases left between them. CDR1 is GTSNPN and CDR2 is SVGIG in the germline V gene (reference sequence). The CDR3 sequence: CAWSEGHTFNQPQHF. In DNA, the CDR3 is TGTGCCTGGAGTGAGGGCCATACGTTCAATCAGCCCCAGCATTTT.

The gene calls are TRBV3-1 (or the pseudogene TRBV3-2) and TRBJ2-7; 9 bases map to TRBD1. The CDR3 is 15 residues long. V was pared by 4 bases and J by 5 bases, with 9 bases of the junction left unmatched. The germline CDR1 and CDR2 sequences are LGHDT and YNNKEL (reference sequence). CDR3 in amino acids: CASSRITGGFDEQYF. The CDR3 coding sequence is TGTGCCAGCAGCCGTATAACAGGGGGCTTCGACGAGCAGTACTTC.

This sequence joins TRBV6-5 and TRBJ1-1, with 7 positions matching TRBD1. Trimming at V came to 6 bases and at J to 5 bases, leaving 9 bases not matched to a gene. This CDR3 spans 14 amino acids. Germline V gives CDR1 MNHEY, CDR2 SVGAGI. CDR3 protein: CASRGTGDQTEAFF. In DNA form, the CDR3 reads TGTGCCAGCAGGGGTACAGGGGATCAAACTGAAGCTTTCTTT.

The rearrangement uses TRBV20-1 and TRBJ1-2; weak D call: TRBD1 (5 bases). Looked up from germline, CDR1 is DFQATT and CDR2 is SNEGSKA (reference sequence). Trimming pared 5 bases from V and 8 bases from J, leaving 12 bases between. This CDR3 has 11 residues. This chain's CDR3 is CSAGGSGGYTF. The DNA of the CDR3 is TGCAGTGCTGGGGGTAGTGGGGGCTACACCTTC.

The rearrangement joins TRBV7-2 to TRBJ2-3, with 9 bases that match TRBD2. The CDR3 is made up of 16 amino acids. Germline CDR1 is SGHTA and CDR2 is FQGNSA. V lost 4 bases to trimming and J lost 6 bases; unmatched junction nucleotides: 11. CDR3 sequence reads: CASSYLAGMEGDTQYF. In DNA form, the CDR3 reads TGTGCCAGCAGCTATCTAGCGGGGATGGAGGGGGATACGCAGTATTTT.

This chain joins TRBV5-1 and TRBJ2-7; the match to TRBD1 covers 7 bases. Germline V gene data show CDR1 as SGHRS and CDR2 as YFSETQ. V lost 4 bases, J lost 3 bases, and 7 bases stayed unmatched. This CDR3 contains 14 residues. CDR3 residues: CASSRQGENYEQYF. The DNA for the CDR3 is TGCGCCAGCAGCCGACAGGGAGAAAACTACGAGCAGTACTTC.

The genes are TRBV6-2 or TRBV6-3 and TRBJ1-1; D gene ambiguous. Germline CDR1 MNHEY, CDR2 SVGEGT. V was cut by 6 bases and J by 1 base, with 18 bases left in between. There are 16 residues in the CDR3. As DNA, the CDR3 is TGTGCCAGCAGCCAAACGAAGGGTATAGCGAACACTGAAGCTTTCTTT. Protein sequence: CASSQTKGIANTEAFF.

The gene calls are TRBV6-5 and TRBJ1-2, with D possibly being TRBD1 (6 bases). The CDR3 spans 14 residues. V lost 5 bases to trimming and J lost 8 bases, with 18 bases between them. The germline V gene encodes CDR1 MNHEY and CDR2 SVGAGI. Here the CDR3 reads CASSPGWGAAGYTF. The CDR3 nucleotides read TGTGCCAGCAGTCCCGGATGGGGGGCCGCGGGCTACACCTTC.

The table lists this clone with a count of one. The chain links TRBV7-2 to TRBJ2-7; D may correspond to TRBD1 or TRBD2 (5 bases each). Looked up from germline, CDR1 is SGHTA and CDR2 is FQGNSA. This CDR3 has 15 amino acids. V was shortened by 2 bases and J by 2 bases, with 13 bases between the two germline ends. The CDR3 sequence is CASSLNGAFTYEQYF. The CDR3 DNA follows: TGTGCCAGCAGCTTAAACGGGGCCTTTACCTACGAGCAGTACTTC.

V usage is TRBV11-2 and J usage is TRBJ2-7, with 7 nucleotides matching TRBD1. Germline CDR1 and CDR2: SGHAT and FQNNGV. The J segment lost 2 bases and the V segment lost 6 bases, leaving 4 bases of the junction unmatched. The CDR3 extends over 13 amino acids. CDR3 coding DNA: TGTGCCAGCAGAAGGACAGGAACCTACGAGCAGTACTTC. Residues: CASRRTGTYEQYF.

The chain recombines TRBV27 with TRBJ2-1, with 10 bases aligning to TRBD2. Trimming took 2 bases from V and 5 from J; bases not matched to a gene: 6. The CDR3 length is 16 residues. The germline V gene has CDR1 MNHEY and CDR2 SMNVEV (reference sequence). The CDR3: CASSLPSGSRNNEQFF. The CDR3 DNA is TGTGCCAGCAGTTTACCTAGCGGGAGTAGGAACAATGAGCAGTTCTTC.

The chain recombines TRBV10-3 with TRBJ2-7, with 12 positions matching TRBD2. The trim removed 11 bases at V and 5 bases at J, leaving 4 bases unmatched. The CDR3 consists of 12 residues. CDR1 and CDR2 (germline): ENHRY, SYGVKD. The CDR3 protein is CASLAGGNEQYF. In nucleotides, the CDR3 is TGTGCCTCACTAGCGGGAGGCAACGAGCAGTACTTC.

J is TRBJ2-3 and V is TRBV6-5; perhaps TRBD1 as D (6 bases). Germline values: CDR1 MNHEY, CDR2 SVGAGI. There are 12 residues in the CDR3. V was trimmed by 2 bases and J by 10 bases, leaving 10 bases between them. The CDR3 nucleotides read TGTGCCAGCAGTTACGAACAGGGTGCGCAGTATTTT. It yields the protein CASSYEQGAQYF.

This rearrangement joins TRBV25-1 to TRBJ1-2, with 12 nucleotides matching TRBD1. CDR3 size: 13 residues. CDR1 MGHDK and CDR2 SYGVNS come from the germline V gene. Germline trimming cut 7 bases from V and 4 bases from J; bases unmatched to any gene: 1. The CDR3 coding sequence is TGTGCCAGCAAGGGACAGGGGGCCTATGGCTACACCTTC. It yields the protein CASKGQGAYGYTF.

Here the CDR3 reads CAKTSGVDEQFF. As DNA, the CDR3 is TGCGCCAAGACTAGCGGGGTCGATGAGCAGTTCTTC. V and J are TRBV5-1 and TRBJ2-1; 11 bases match TRBD2. Germline assignment: CDR1 SGHRS and CDR2 YFSETQ. The CDR3 contains 12 residues. V was pared by 9 bases and J by 8 bases, with 4 bases of the junction left unmatched. Drawing the rest from reference TRBV5-1 and TRBJ2-1, the complete variable domain is KAGVTQTPRYLIKTRGQQVTLSCSPISGHRSVSWYQQTPGQGLQFLFEYFSETQRNKGNFPGRFSGRQFSNSRSEMNVSTLELGDSALYLCAKTSGVDEQFFGPGTRLTVL.

The chain joins TRBV19 to TRBJ2-6; no reliable D call. CDR3 length: 14 residues. Germline loops: CDR1 LNHDA, CDR2 SQIVND (reference sequence). Trimming stripped 3 bases from V and 1 base from J, with 4 bases between. CDR3 sequence (DNA): TGTGCCAGTAGTATCACATCTGGGGCCAACGTCCTGACTTTC. This codes for CASSITSGANVLTF.

The gene calls are TRBV27 and TRBJ1-2; 8 bases line up with TRBD1. The CDR3 covers 13 residues. Germline V CDR1 and CDR2: MNHEY, SMNVEV (reference sequence). V dropped 6 bases and J dropped 5; count of bases not matched to a gene: 5. The CDR3 protein is CASSYGQGYGYTF. CDR3 nucleotide sequence: TGTGCCAGCAGCTACGGACAGGGATATGGCTACACCTTC.